This T cell receptor beta chain was captured by sequencing in a study of CD8 T cells in Susac syndrome. The germline V and J ends were trimmed by 5 bases and 4 bases, with 9 bases remaining between them. The CDR3 runs 14 residues. The V gene's germline CDR1 is MDHEN and CDR2 SYDVKM. An input of roughly 0.5 to 1 ug of RNA was subjected to reverse transcription using random hexamers. TCR beta CDR3 was amplified by immunoSEQ multiplex PCR. This amplification extended across 54 Vbeta and 13 Jbeta segments. A single record per CDR3 protein comes from TCRdb applying MiXCR to the immunoSEQ multiplex PCR reads. Of 150,000 to 200,000 distinct CDR3 sequences listed, roughly 95% were seen once; the top ten hold about 0.094%.

The source is a human donor with multiple sclerosis. The chain has TRBV28 and TRBJ2-6, with D hard to call. Sequencing was performed on CD4+ T cells from PBMCs. CDR3 sequence reads: CASSTSSGANVLTF. DNA of the CDR3: TGTGCCAGCAGTACCAGTTCGGGGGCCAACGTCCTGACTTTC.